These 24 T cell receptor beta chains were all obtained from the same sample, sequenced in a study of blood T cell repertoires in COVID-19. Generated by immunoSEQ multiplex PCR, the TCRdb table keeps only in-frame clones and is missing some. This table holds roughly 340,000 clones, roughly 89% found once. Sequencing was carried out using peripheral blood. The source of these receptors is a woman aged 18-29 years who had recovered from COVID-19.

This chain uses TRBV11-2 with TRBJ2-1, with D perhaps TRBD1 (6 bases). The V gene's germline CDR1 is SGHAT and CDR2 FQNNGV. The germline V and J ends were trimmed by 1 base and 6 bases, with 19 bases remaining between them. There are 17 residues in the CDR3. CDR3 in amino acids: CASSLGGLASRGNEQFF. CDR3 DNA sequence: TGTGCCAGCAGCTTAGGGGGGTTGGCTAGCAGGGGCAATGAGCAGTTCTTC.

This sequence joins TRBV7-7 and TRBJ2-2; 8 bases map to TRBD1. CDR3 length: 14 amino acids. V shed 3 bases, J shed 5 bases, and the junction held 2 bases outside the gene matches. The germline V gene has CDR1 SSHAT and CDR2 FNYEAQ (reference sequence). CDR3 nucleotides: TGTGCCAGCAGCTTGGACAGGGTTACCGGGGAGCTGTTTTTT. Its protein is CASSLDRVTGELFF.

V usage is TRBV5-1 and J usage is TRBJ2-2, with D possibly matching TRBD1 (6 bases). Deletions cut 2 bases from V and 2 bases from J, with 13 bases between. The CDR3 has 16 residues. Germline lookup yields CDR1 SGHRS and CDR2 YFSETQ. DNA for the CDR3: TGCGCCAGCAGCTTTCGAGGGGGTACAAACACCGGGGAGCTGTTTTTT. Translated: CASSFRGGTNTGELFF.

The CDR3 loop reads CASSYRGEQPQHF. The CDR3 region has the DNA TGTGCCAGCAGCTACAGGGGGGAACAGCCCCAGCATTTT. The rearrangement links TRBV7-2 to TRBJ1-5, with 8 bases fitting TRBD1. V lost 4 bases, J lost 7 bases, and 3 bases stayed unmatched. Germline lookup yields CDR1 SGHTA and CDR2 FQGNSA. This CDR3 has 13 amino acids.

The chain joins TRBV29-1 to TRBJ2-7; 8 nucleotides line up with TRBD2. The CDR3 is made up of 12 amino acids. Trimming took 4 bases from V and 3 from J; bases not matched to a gene: 2. The germline V gene encodes CDR1 SQVTM and CDR2 ANQGSEA. CDR3 residues: CSVVSGDYEQYV. CDR3 DNA: TGCAGCGTTGTTAGCGGGGACTACGAGCAGTACGTC.

The chain employs TRBV6-5 and TRBJ2-7; D might be TRBD2 (6 bases). The CDR3 is 13 amino acids. CDR1 and CDR2 from the germline V gene are MNHEY and SVGAGI. V was cut by 2 bases and J by 4 bases, with 9 bases left in between. DNA of the CDR3: TGTGCCAGCAGTTACGGGGGGATTTACGAGCAGTACGTC. Protein: CASSYGGIYEQYV.

The chain carries TRBV11-2 and TRBJ1-1; tentatively, D is TRBD1 (6 bases). The germline CDR1 and CDR2 sequences are SGHAT and FQNNGV. Trimming left V 3 bases short and J 2 bases short, with 10 bases between. This CDR3 region has 14 residues. The CDR3 region has the DNA TGTGCCAGCAGCTTCCCCAGGGGTAACACTGAAGCTTTCTTT. It codes for CASSFPRGNTEAFF.

For the CDR3, the DNA is TGTGCCAGCACCCACCTGACAGGGGGAAACAATGAGCAGTTCTTC. Its translation: CASTHLTGGNNEQFF. The V call is TRBV28, the J call TRBJ2-1, with 9 bases lining up with TRBD1. In germline, CDR1 is MDHEN, CDR2 SYDVKM. The J segment lost 5 bases and the V segment lost 7 bases, leaving 9 bases of the junction unmatched. This CDR3 contains 15 residues. The whole variable domain, filled in from reference TRBV28 and TRBJ2-1, reads DVKVTQSSRYLVKRTGEKVFLECVQDMDHENMFWYRQDPGLGLRLIYFSYDVKMKEKGDIPEGYSVSREKKERFSLILESASTNQTSMYLCASTHLTGGNNEQFFGPGTRLTVL.

This CDR3 is CASSLKTRSTDTQYF. The CDR3 region has the DNA TGTGCCAGCAGCTTAAAGACCAGGAGCACAGATACGCAGTATTTT. The chain couples TRBV7-2 to TRBJ2-3; no clear D. The CDR3 length is 15 residues. V was cut by 2 bases and J by 0 bases, with 9 bases left in between. The germline V gene encodes CDR1 SGHTA and CDR2 FQGNSA. Using reference TRBV7-2 and TRBJ2-3 for the parts outside the CDR3, the full variable domain is GAGVSQSPSNKVTEKGKDVELRCDPISGHTALYWYRQSLGQGLEFLIYFQGNSAPDKSGLPSDRFSAERTGGSVSTLTIQRTQQEDSAVYLCASSLKTRSTDTQYFGPGTRLTVL.

The chain employs TRBV20-1 and TRBJ1-2; unclear D gene. CDR3 length: 13 residues. From germline, CDR1 is DFQATT and CDR2 SNEGSKA (reference sequence). The V and J ends lost 3 bases and 2 bases respectively, with 10 bases between them. Here the CDR3 reads CSASRGRNYGYTF. The CDR3 nucleotides read TGCAGTGCTAGTAGAGGGAGAAACTATGGCTACACCTTC.

This clone appeared a few times. This chain joins TRBV13 and TRBJ2-2; TRBD2 matches 12 bases. The J segment lost 5 bases and the V segment lost 5 bases, leaving 12 bases of the junction unmatched. The CDR3 contains 18 residues. Germline CDR1 PRHDT, CDR2 FYEKMQ (reference sequence). CDR3 sequence: CASSARRLAGVGTGELFF. The CDR3 nucleotides are TGTGCCAGCAGCGCCCGAAGACTAGCGGGAGTGGGGACCGGGGAGCTGTTTTTT.

The rearrangement links TRBV5-1 to TRBJ1-2; possibly TRBD1 for D (6 bases). The CDR3 covers 17 residues. Germline V CDR1 and CDR2: SGHRS, YFSETQ. The V gene lost 4 bases and the J gene lost 5 bases, with 24 bases spanning the gap. The CDR3 DNA sequence: TGCGCCAGCAGCATGGGGGCTCACCGACGGGGTGGGTATGGCTACACCTTC. Its translation is CASSMGAHRRGGYGYTF.

This chain uses TRBV11-3 with TRBJ1-6; TRBD1 is a possible D gene (5 bases). CDR1 and CDR2 (germline): SGHNT, YENEEA. Trimming shortened V by 6 bases and J by 7 bases, and 16 bases separated the two germline ends. CDR3 length: 15 residues. CDR3 region: CASSYRGIPNSPLHF. The CDR3 region has the DNA TGTGCCAGCAGTTACCGGGGGATACCCAATTCACCCCTCCACTTT.

The chain has TRBV5-8 and TRBJ1-2; D ambiguous. The germline V gene encodes CDR1 SGHTS and CDR2 YDEGEE. Trimming removed 2 bases from V and 3 bases from J, with 14 bases in between. This CDR3 has 15 residues. CDR3 coding DNA: TGTGCCAGCAGCTTATCCGGGTTTCCATACTATGGCTACACCTTC. Translated: CASSLSGFPYYGYTF.

This chain connects TRBV7-2 to TRBJ2-5; 8 bases align to TRBD1. The V segment lost 1 base and the J segment 5 bases; nucleotides outside the gene matches: 6. This CDR3 is built from 15 residues. Looked up from germline, CDR1 is SGHTA and CDR2 is FQGNSA. The CDR3 DNA follows: TGTGCCAGCAGCTTAGGCGGCAGGGGGCGGGAGACCCAGTACTTC. This sequence encodes CASSLGGRGRETQYF. Full variable domain (rest looked up from reference TRBV7-2 and TRBJ2-5): GAGVSQSPSNKVTEKGKDVELRCDPISGHTALYWYRQSLGQGLEFLIYFQGNSAPDKSGLPSDRFSAERTGGSVSTLTIQRTQQEDSAVYLCASSLGGRGRETQYFGPGTRLLVL.

The chain carries TRBV18 and TRBJ2-7; 9 bases map to TRBD2. This CDR3 has 16 residues. Trimming cost V 5 bases and J 3 bases; bases outside gene matches: 11. Germline V gene lookup returns CDR1 KGHSH and CDR2 LQKENI. CDR3 coding DNA: TGTGCCAGCTCATTTCGAGCGGGAGGCACTTACTACGAGCAGTACGTC. Translation: CASSFRAGGTYYEQYV.

This clone was seen a handful of times. The J gene is TRBJ2-3, the V gene TRBV2; TRBD1 might be the D (6 bases). The germline gives CDR1 SNHLY, CDR2 FYNNEI. V gave up 4 bases and J gave up 2 bases, with 13 bases separating them. The CDR3 is 15 residues long. The CDR3 bases are TGTGCCAGCAGTGTACAGGGTACAATCACAGATACGCAGTATTTT. It yields the protein CASSVQGTITDTQYF.

The V call is TRBV11-2, the J call TRBJ2-5; D call uncertain. Trimming pared 5 bases from V and 3 bases from J, leaving 13 bases between. The CDR3 is made up of 14 amino acids. Looked up from germline, CDR1 is SGHAT and CDR2 is FQNNGV. The CDR3 loop reads CASSRSQAEETQYF. Here the CDR3 DNA reads TGTGCCAGCAGCCGATCTCAGGCCGAAGAGACCCAGTACTTC. Full variable domain (rest looked up from reference TRBV11-2 and TRBJ2-5): EAGVAQSPRYKIIEKRQSVAFWCNPISGHATLYWYQQILGQGPKLLIQFQNNGVVDDSQLPKDRFSAERLKGVDSTLKIQPAKLEDSAVYLCASSRSQAEETQYFGPGTRLLVL.

The V and J genes are TRBV7-2 and TRBJ1-1, with TRBD1 as a possible D gene (6 bases). Germline V CDR1 and CDR2: SGHTA, FQGNSA. This CDR3 has 14 residues. Trimming took off 4 bases at V and 4 bases at J, with 13 bases between the two ends. This CDR3 reads CASSSGTFSTEAFF. The CDR3 coding sequence is TGTGCCAGCAGCTCGGGGACATTCAGCACTGAAGCTTTCTTT. The full variable domain, its missing parts supplied by reference TRBV7-2 and TRBJ1-1, is GAGVSQSPSNKVTEKGKDVELRCDPISGHTALYWYRQSLGQGLEFLIYFQGNSAPDKSGLPSDRFSAERTGGSVSTLTIQRTQQEDSAVYLCASSSGTFSTEAFFGQGTRLTVV.

In this sample, this clone turned up once. This chain connects TRBV2 to TRBJ1-2; the D is unclear. Deletions cut 0 bases from V and 4 bases from J, with 15 bases between. Germline V gene data show CDR1 as SNHLY and CDR2 as FYNNEI. The CDR3 covers 16 residues. Here the CDR3 DNA reads TGTGCCAGCAGTGAAGCGAGCGCCGTTTCGGGCTATGGCTACACCTTC. Translating gives CASSEASAVSGYGYTF.

This chain connects TRBV5-5 to TRBJ2-7; 10 bases line up with TRBD1. Losses at the gene ends were 0 bases for V and 6 bases for J; bases not matched to a gene: 3. The CDR3 runs to 14 residues. Germline V CDR1 and CDR2: SGHKS, YYEKEE (reference sequence). The CDR3, as DNA: TGTGCCAGCAGCTTGGGAGACAGGGGGCCCGAGCAGTACGTC. Protein product: CASSLGDRGPEQYV.

This chain connects TRBV9 to TRBJ2-6, with 8 bases that match TRBD1. Germline V gene sequence: CDR1 SGDLS, CDR2 YYNGEE. The V segment lost 0 bases and the J segment 0 bases; nucleotides outside the gene matches: 5. The CDR3 has 18 amino acids. The CDR3 spells CASSVAGTGSSGANVLTF. CDR3 nucleotide sequence: TGTGCCAGCAGCGTAGCCGGGACAGGCAGCTCTGGGGCCAACGTCCTGACTTTC.

CDR3 sequence (DNA): TGTGCCATCAGGATCGGTGGGACAGGGGGAAATGGCTACACCTTC. Translating it yields CAIRIGGTGGNGYTF. This chain links TRBV10-3 with TRBJ1-2; 11 bases agree with TRBD1. The CDR3 extends over 15 amino acids. CDR1 and CDR2 from the germline V gene are ENHRY and SYGVKD. V lost 6 bases to trimming and J lost 6 bases; unmatched junction nucleotides: 9.

The chain links TRBV5-4 to TRBJ1-6, with TRBD1 matching 9 bases. The CDR3 runs 16 residues. V was pared by 5 bases and J by 10 bases, with 13 bases of the junction left unmatched. CDR1 is SGHNT and CDR2 is YYREEE in the germline V gene (reference sequence). This chain's CDR3 is CASRQRQQGAGSPLHF. CDR3 bases: TGTGCCAGCAGACAGAGACAACAGGGGGCAGGGTCACCCCTCCACTTT.